The rows below give T cell receptor beta chains drawn from one sample of a study of T cells in Graves' hyperthyroidism and ophthalmopathy. TCRdb re-called the multiplex PCR reads with MiXCR, one entry per CDR3 protein. The repertoire includes hundreds of thousands of distinct CDR3 sequences, under 15% of them detected once, and 13% sits in the top ten. The source material was blood. The receptors shown here come from a man in his late teens or twenties with Graves' ophthalmopathy. CDR3s include the opening cysteine and the closing phenylalanine or tryptophan. A D gene is named only where the DNA matches it firmly. Rows may omit the clone size; those that give it use once, few, many or a size class.

>13|few|TRBJ2-5|TRBV4-1|-
TGCGCCAGCAGCCAAGGGGGGAAAGAGACCCAGTACTTC
CASSQGGKETQYF
>14|few|TRBJ2-5|TRBV5-1|TRBD1
TGCGCCAGCAGCTTGGAGGACAGGGTAAAGACCCAGTACTTC
CASSLEDRVKTQYF
>14|many|TRBJ2-1|TRBV11-2|TRBD2
TGTGCCAGCACCCCTACAGCGGGAGGAGGTGAGCAGTTCTTC
CASTPTAGGGEQFF
>14|many|TRBJ1-1|TRBV2|-
TGTGCCAGCAGCCCCGACAGTCGAGCCACTGAAGCTTTCTTT
CASSPDSRATEAFF
>13|-|TRBJ2-7|TRBV2|-
TGTGCCAGCAGCGGGGTTCCCTCCTACGAGCAGTACTTC
CASSGVPSYEQYF
>15|few|TRBJ1-1|TRBV12-3/TRBV12-4|-
TGTGCCAGCAGTTTTTCTGACAGCCCGCCTACTGAAGCTTTCTTT
CASSFSDSPPTEAFF
>14|few|TRBJ2-5|TRBV5-1|-
TGCGCCAGCAGGTTGGGCGGATATCAAGAGACCCAGTACTTC
CASRLGGYQETQYF
>15|many|TRBJ2-4|TRBV11-3|-
TGTGCCAGCAGCTTAGGGTCTGTAGCCAAAAACATTCAGTACTTC
CASSLGSVAKNIQYF
>14|many|TRBJ1-2|TRBV7-9|-
TGTGCCAGCAGCTTAGTCCGGGGGAACTATGGCTACACCTTC
CASSLVRGNYGYTF
>16|-|TRBJ1-1|TRBV4-1|-
TGCGCCAGCAGCCAAGATAAGGGGCGCCGGAACACTGAAGCTTTCTTT
CASSQDKGRRNTEAFF
>14|-|TRBJ1-6|TRBV6-1|-
TGTGCCAGCAGTGAAGAGGGGAGGGATTCACTCCTCCACTTT
CASSEEGRDSLLHF
>15|-|TRBJ2-7|TRBV27|-
TGTGCCAGCACTAGCGGGGACAGGGAGGTCGACGAGCAGTACTTC
CASTSGDREVDEQYF
>11|many|TRBJ1-5|TRBV29-1|-
TGCAGCGTTGGTAGCAATCAGCCCCAGCATTTT
CSVGSNQPQHF
>14|many|TRBJ1-2|TRBV30|TRBD1
TGTGCCTGGATGGGGACAGGGAGTAACTATGGCTACACCTTC
CAWMGTGSNYGYTF
>14|many|TRBJ1-4|TRBV30|TRBD1
TGTGCCTGGAGTGTGCCGACAGGGAATGAAAAACTGTTTTTT
CAWSVPTGNEKLFF
>15|many|TRBJ2-3|TRBV2|TRBD2
TGTGCCAGCGGGGGACTAGCGGAAAGCACAGATACGCAGTATTTT
CASGGLAESTDTQYF
>16|many|TRBJ2-3|TRBV18|TRBD2
TGTGCCAGCTCACCGGGACTAGCGGGAACCACAGATACGCAGTATTTT
CASSPGLAGTTDTQYF
>12|many|TRBJ2-7|TRBV5-1|-
TGCGCCAGCAGCTTGGCCTTAGGCGAGCAGTACTTC
CASSLALGEQYF
>14|once|TRBJ1-5|TRBV2|-
TGCGCCAGCAGTAACCCCAGGGGCAATCAGCCCCAGCATTTT
CASSNPRGNQPQHF
>16|few|TRBJ2-1|TRBV6-1|TRBD1
TGTGCCAGCAGTGAAGCGGGACAGGGGCCATGGGTTGAGCAGTTCTTC
CASSEAGQGPWVEQFF
>12|few|TRBJ1-1|TRBV6-1|-
TGTGCCAGCAGTTATGTGGGCACTGAAGCTTTCTTT
CASSYVGTEAFF
>14|many|TRBJ2-1|TRBV10-3|-
TGTGCCATCAGGGGGGAGGGGGGGCGACGTGAGCAGTTCTTC
CAIRGEGGRREQFF
>14|many|TRBJ2-7|TRBV6-1|TRBD2
TGTGCCAGCAGTATTTCCGGGACTACCAACGAGCAGTACTTC
CASSISGTTNEQYF
>14|many|TRBJ2-1|TRBV6-1|-
TGTGTCAGCACTGGCGGGGGCATTTACAATGAGCAGTTCTTC
CVSTGGGIYNEQFF
>13|few|TRBJ2-7|TRBV20-1|-
TGCAGTGCTAGATCCCATAGCCCGTACGAGCAGTACTTC
CSARSHSPYEQYF
>14|-|TRBJ1-2|TRBV11-3|-
TGTGCCAGCAGCCTTCCCGGGACGCTCTATGGCTACACCTTC
CASSLPGTLYGYTF
>15|many|TRBJ2-5|TRBV3-1|-
TGTGCCAGCAGCCTAGGGGACCGAAACTCGGAGACCCAGTACTTC
CASSLGDRNSETQYF
>11|many|TRBJ2-7|TRBV20-1|-
TGCAGTGCTAGAGAGAACCACGAGCAGTACTTC
CSARENHEQYF
>14|many|TRBJ2-3|TRBV11-2|TRBD2
TGTGCCAGCAGCTCCGGGGGGGCGGAAGATACGCAGTATTTT
CASSSGGAEDTQYF
>16|many|TRBJ2-3|TRBV5-1|TRBD2
TGCGCCAGCAGCAGGGGACTAGCGGGAGACGGAGATACGCAGTATTTT
CASSRGLAGDGDTQYF
>16|-|TRBJ2-5|TRBV18|-
TGTGCCAGCTCACCAGACCGACTAGTAGGAGGAGAGACCCAGTACTTC
CASSPDRLVGGETQYF
>13|many|TRBJ2-3|TRBV6-1|TRBD1
TGTGCCAGCAGTGGACAGGGGAAAGATACGCAGTATTTT
CASSGQGKDTQYF
>16|many|TRBJ1-5|TRBV18|-
TGTGCCAGCTCACCAGTGGGGGGCCTTAGCAATCAGCCCCAGCATTTT
CASSPVGGLSNQPQHF
>16|-|TRBJ2-2|TRBV12-3/TRBV12-4|TRBD1
TGTGCCAGCAGTTTAGGGACAGGGGTTAGAACCGGGGAGCTGTTTTTT
CASSLGTGVRTGELFF
>15|many|TRBJ1-5|TRBV11-2|-
TGTGCCAGCAGCTTACACCTAGGGTCCAATCAGCCCCAGCATTTT
CASSLHLGSNQPQHF
>16|-|TRBJ2-3|TRBV9|-
TGTGCCAGCAGCGTAGGCGCGGGGGCGCGCACAGATACGCAGTATTTT
CASSVGAGARTDTQYF
>17|few|TRBJ2-7|TRBV5-4|TRBD2
TGTGCCAGCAGCTTGGGTAGCGGGGGATCGGAGTATACGGAGCAGTACTTC
CASSLGSGGSEYTEQYF
>16|many|TRBJ2-7|TRBV9|TRBD2
TGTGCCAGCAGCCCCGGGGTGGTAGCGGGAGTTGACGAGCAGTACTTC
CASSPGVVAGVDEQYF